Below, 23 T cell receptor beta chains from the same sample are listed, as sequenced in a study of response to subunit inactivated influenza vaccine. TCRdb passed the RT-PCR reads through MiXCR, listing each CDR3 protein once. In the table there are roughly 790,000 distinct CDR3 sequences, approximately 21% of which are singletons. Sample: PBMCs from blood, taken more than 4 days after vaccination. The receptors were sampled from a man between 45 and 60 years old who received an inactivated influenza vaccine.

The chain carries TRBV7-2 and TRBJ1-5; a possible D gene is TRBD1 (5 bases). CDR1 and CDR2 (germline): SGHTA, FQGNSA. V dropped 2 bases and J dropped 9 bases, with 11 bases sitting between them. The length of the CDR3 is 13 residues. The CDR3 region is CASSLRQSTPQHF. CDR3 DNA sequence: TGTGCCAGCAGCTTACGACAGTCGACGCCCCAGCATTTT.

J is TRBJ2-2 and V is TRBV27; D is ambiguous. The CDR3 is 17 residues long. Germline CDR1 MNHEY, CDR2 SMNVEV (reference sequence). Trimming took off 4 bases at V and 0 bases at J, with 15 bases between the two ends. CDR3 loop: CASSWTHLDTNTGELFF. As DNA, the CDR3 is TGTGCCAGCAGTTGGACCCATCTGGATACGAACACCGGGGAGCTGTTTTTT.

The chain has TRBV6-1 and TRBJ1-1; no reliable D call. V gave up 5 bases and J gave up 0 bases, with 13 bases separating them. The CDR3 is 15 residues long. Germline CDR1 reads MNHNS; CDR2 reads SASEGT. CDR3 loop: CASSRGRPMNTEAFF. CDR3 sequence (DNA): TGTGCCAGCAGTCGCGGACGGCCGATGAACACTGAAGCTTTCTTT.

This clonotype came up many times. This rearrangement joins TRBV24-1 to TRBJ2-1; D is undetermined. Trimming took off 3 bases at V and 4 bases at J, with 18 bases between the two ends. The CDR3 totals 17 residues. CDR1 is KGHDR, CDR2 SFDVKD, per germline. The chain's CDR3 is CATSDSYGRALYNEQFF. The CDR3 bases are TGTGCCACCAGTGATAGTTATGGTAGAGCTCTATACAATGAGCAGTTCTTC.

The DNA of the CDR3 is TGCAGTGCTTCGACAGGGGGCTCTTATGGGGCCAACGTCCTGACTTTC. It codes for CSASTGGSYGANVLTF. The chain combines TRBV20-1 with TRBJ2-6, with 10 bases identical to TRBD1. The germline V gene has CDR1 DFQATT and CDR2 SNEGSKA (reference sequence). CDR3 length: 16 residues. Trimming at V came to 5 bases and at J to 3 bases, leaving 7 bases not matched to a gene.

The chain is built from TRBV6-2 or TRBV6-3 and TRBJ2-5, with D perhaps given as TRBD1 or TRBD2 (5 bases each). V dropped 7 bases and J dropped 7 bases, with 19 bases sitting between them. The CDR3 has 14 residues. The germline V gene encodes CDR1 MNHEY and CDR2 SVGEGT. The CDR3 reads CASTLGTVLGTQYF. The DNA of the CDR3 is TGTGCCAGCACCCTTGGGACCGTCCTAGGGACCCAGTACTTC.

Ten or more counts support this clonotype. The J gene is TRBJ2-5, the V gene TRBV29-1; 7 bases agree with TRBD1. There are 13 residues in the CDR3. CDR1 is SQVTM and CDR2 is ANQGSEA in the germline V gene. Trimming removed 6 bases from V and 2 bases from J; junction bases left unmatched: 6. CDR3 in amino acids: CSVRDSVQETQYF. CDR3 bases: TGCAGCGTCCGGGACAGTGTACAAGAGACCCAGTACTTC.

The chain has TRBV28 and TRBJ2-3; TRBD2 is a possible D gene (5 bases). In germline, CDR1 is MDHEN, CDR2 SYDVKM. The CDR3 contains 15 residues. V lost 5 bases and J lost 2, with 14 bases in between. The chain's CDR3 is CASSLTRGSTDTQYF. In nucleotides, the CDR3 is TGTGCCAGCAGTCTTACGAGAGGGTCCACAGATACGCAGTATTTT.

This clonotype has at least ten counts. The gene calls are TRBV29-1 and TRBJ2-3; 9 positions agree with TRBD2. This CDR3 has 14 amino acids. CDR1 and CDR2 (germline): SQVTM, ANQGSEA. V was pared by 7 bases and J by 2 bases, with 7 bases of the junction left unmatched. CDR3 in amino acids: CSALTSGSTDTQYF. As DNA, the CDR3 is TGCAGCGCGTTGACTAGCGGCTCCACAGATACGCAGTATTTT.

CDR3 protein: CASTLRSGRETQYF. The CDR3 nucleotides read TGTGCCAGCACCCTTAGGTCGGGTCGAGAGACCCAGTACTTC. The rearrangement joins TRBV7-8 to TRBJ2-5; D is undetermined. The CDR3 has 14 amino acids. Per the germline V gene, CDR1 is SGHVS and CDR2 is FQNEAQ. V lost 7 bases and J 4 bases, leaving 16 bases between the germline ends.

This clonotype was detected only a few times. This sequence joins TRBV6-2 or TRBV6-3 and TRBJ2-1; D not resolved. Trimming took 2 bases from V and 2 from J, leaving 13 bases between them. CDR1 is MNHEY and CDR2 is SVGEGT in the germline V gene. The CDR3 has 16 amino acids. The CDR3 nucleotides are TGTGCCAGCAGTTACATGGTGTGGGTCACCTACAATGAGCAGTTCTTC. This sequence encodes CASSYMVWVTYNEQFF.

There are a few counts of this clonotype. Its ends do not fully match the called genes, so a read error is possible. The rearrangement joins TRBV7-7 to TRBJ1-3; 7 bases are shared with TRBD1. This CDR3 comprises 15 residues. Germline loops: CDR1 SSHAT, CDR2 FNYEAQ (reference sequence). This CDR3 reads CASSLGQASGNTIYF. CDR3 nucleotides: TGTGCTAGCAGCTTAGGACAGGCCTCTGGAAACACCATATATTTT.

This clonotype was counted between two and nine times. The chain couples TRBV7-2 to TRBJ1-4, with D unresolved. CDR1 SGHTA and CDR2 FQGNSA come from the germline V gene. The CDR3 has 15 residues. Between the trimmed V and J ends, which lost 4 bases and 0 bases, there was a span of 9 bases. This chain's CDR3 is CASSSDIATNEKLFF. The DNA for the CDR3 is TGTGCCAGCAGCTCCGACATTGCAACTAATGAAAAACTGTTTTTT. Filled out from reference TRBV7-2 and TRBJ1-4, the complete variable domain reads GAGVSQSPSNKVTEKGKDVELRCDPISGHTALYWYRQSLGQGLEFLIYFQGNSAPDKSGLPSDRFSAERTGGSVSTLTIQRTQQEDSAVYLCASSSDIATNEKLFFGSGTQLSVL.

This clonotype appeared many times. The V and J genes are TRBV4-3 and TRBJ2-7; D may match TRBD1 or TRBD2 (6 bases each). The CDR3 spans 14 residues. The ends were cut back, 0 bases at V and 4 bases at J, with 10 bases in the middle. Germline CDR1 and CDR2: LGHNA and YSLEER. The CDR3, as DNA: TGCGCCAGCAGCCAAGATCGGGGGCCTTACGAGCAGTACTTC. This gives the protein CASSQDRGPYEQYF.

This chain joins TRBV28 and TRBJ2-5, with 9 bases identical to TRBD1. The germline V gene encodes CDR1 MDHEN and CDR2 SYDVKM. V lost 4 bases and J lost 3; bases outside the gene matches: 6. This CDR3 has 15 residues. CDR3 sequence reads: CASSWDRVVEETQYF. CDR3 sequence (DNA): TGTGCCAGCAGTTGGGACAGGGTAGTAGAAGAGACCCAGTACTTC.

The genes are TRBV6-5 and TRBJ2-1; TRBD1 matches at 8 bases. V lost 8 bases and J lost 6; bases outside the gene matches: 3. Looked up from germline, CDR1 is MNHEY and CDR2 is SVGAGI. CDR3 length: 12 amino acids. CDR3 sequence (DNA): TGTGCCAGCTGGACAGGGCGCAATGAGCAGTTCTTC. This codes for CASWTGRNEQFF.

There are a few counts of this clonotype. CDR3 region: CASSGDRVGNTIYF. CDR3 nucleotide sequence: TGTGCCAGCAGCGGGGACAGGGTTGGAAACACCATATATTTT. The chain has TRBV7-8 and TRBJ1-3; 9 bases align to TRBD1. From germline, CDR1 is SGHVS and CDR2 FQNEAQ. With 5 bases clipped from V and 3 bases from J, the junction kept 2 bases outside the gene matches. This CDR3 region has 14 residues.

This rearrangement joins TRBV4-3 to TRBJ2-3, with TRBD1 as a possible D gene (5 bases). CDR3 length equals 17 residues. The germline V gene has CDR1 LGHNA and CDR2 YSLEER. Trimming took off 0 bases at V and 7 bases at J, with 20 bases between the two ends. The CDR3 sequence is CASSQDIPVQAANTQYF. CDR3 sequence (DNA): TGCGCCAGCAGCCAAGACATCCCGGTACAGGCTGCGAATACGCAGTATTTT.

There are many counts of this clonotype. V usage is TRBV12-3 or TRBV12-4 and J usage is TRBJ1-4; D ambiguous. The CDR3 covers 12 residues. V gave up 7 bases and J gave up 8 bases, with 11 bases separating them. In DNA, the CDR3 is TGTGCCAGCACGGGATTGGAGGAAAAACTGTTTTTT. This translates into CASTGLEEKLFF.

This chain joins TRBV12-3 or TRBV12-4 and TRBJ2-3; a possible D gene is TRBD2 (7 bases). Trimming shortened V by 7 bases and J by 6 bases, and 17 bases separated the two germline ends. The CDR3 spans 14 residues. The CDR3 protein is CASNVGGGPDTQYF. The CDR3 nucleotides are TGTGCCAGCAATGTAGGGGGGGGGCCCGATACGCAGTATTTT.

The CDR3 nucleotides are TGTGCCAGCACGGATGGGCAGGGCCTATTAATTAATGAGCAGTTCTTC. Translating it yields CASTDGQGLLINEQFF. This chain connects TRBV7-9 to TRBJ2-1, with a possible D match to TRBD1 (5 bases). Germline CDR1 reads SEHNR; CDR2 reads FQNEAQ (reference sequence). This CDR3 is built from 16 residues. V lost 7 bases and J 7 bases, leaving 23 bases between the germline ends. Filled out from reference TRBV7-9 and TRBJ2-1, the complete variable domain reads DTGVSQNPRHKITKRGQNVTFRCDPISEHNRLYWYRQTLGQGPEFLTYFQNEAQLEKSRLLSDRFSAERPKGSFSTLEIQRTEQGDSAMYLCASTDGQGLLINEQFFGPGTRLTVL.

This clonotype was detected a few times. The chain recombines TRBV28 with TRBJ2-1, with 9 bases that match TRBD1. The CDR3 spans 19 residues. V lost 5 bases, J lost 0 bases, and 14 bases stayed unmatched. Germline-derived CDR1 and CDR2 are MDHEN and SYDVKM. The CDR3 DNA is TGTGCCAGCAGTATTCCGACAGGGGGGTATGTGAGCTCCTACAATGAGCAGTTCTTC. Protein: CASSIPTGGYVSSYNEQFF.

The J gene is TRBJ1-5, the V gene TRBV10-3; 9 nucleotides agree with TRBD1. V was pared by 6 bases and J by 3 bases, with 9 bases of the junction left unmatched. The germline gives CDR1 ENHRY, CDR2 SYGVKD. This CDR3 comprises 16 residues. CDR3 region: CAISPGQGRVNQPQHF. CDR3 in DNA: TGTGCCATCAGCCCCGGACAGGGGAGGGTCAATCAGCCCCAGCATTTT.